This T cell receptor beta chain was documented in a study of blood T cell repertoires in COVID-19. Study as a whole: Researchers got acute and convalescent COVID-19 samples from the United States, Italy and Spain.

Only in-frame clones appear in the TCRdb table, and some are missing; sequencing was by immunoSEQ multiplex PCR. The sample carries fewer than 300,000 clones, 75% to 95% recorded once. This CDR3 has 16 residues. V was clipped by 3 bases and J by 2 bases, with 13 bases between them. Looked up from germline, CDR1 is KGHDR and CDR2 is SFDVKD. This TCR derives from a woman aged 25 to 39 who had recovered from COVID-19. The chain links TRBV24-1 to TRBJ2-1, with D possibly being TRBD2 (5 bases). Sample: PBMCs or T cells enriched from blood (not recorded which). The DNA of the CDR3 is TGTGCCACCAGTGATCCTAGCCCCCCACCCTACAATGAGCAGTTCTTC. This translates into CATSDPSPPPYNEQFF.